Given below is one TCR beta chain in context. The data were produced by immunoSEQ multiplex PCR, yet TCRdb's version contains in-frame clones alone and is incomplete. The table has approximately 200,000 clones, more than 75% seen once. This entry belongs to a study of blood T cell repertoires in COVID-19. V shed 2 bases and J 2 bases; nucleotides not matched to a gene: 3. Germline V gene sequence: CDR1 KGHDR, CDR2 SFDVKD. CDR3 length: 15 amino acids. The sequencing sample was made of peripheral blood. The chain has TRBV24-1 and TRBJ2-7; 9 bases fit TRBD2. This TCR derives from a man between 60 and 70 years old who had recovered from COVID-19. In DNA form, the CDR3 reads TGTGCCACCAGTGATTCTAGCGGGGATGCCTACGAGCAGTACTTC. It translates to CATSDSSGDAYEQYF.